One T cell receptor (beta chain) is described in this entry. Its cognate antigen is unknown. Assay: immunoSEQ multiplex PCR; the TCRdb copy retains only in-frame clones and omits some. The sample carries about 120,000 clones, approximately 96% recorded once. Germline lookup yields CDR1 MNHNS and CDR2 SASEGT. V lost 6 bases and J 5 bases, leaving 11 bases between the germline ends. The CDR3 runs 13 residues. The sample comes from a study of graft-versus-host responses after intestinal transplantation. Study as a whole: In this cohort, recipients had multivisceral, liver-intestinal, or isolated intestinal transplants. Findings and caveats of the study: In recipient marrow, GvH clones were found, and some appeared first in ileum or blood.

The J gene is TRBJ2-1, the V gene TRBV6-1, with a possible D match to TRBD2 (5 bases). This sequence was found in a human donor who received an intestinal transplant. Sample: unstimulated CD8+ T cells sorted from spleen or lymph node cells, taken before intestinal transplant. CDR3 loop: CASRADYNNEQFF. As DNA, the CDR3 is TGTGCCAGCAGGGCCGACTATAACAATGAGCAGTTCTTC.